The 14 T cell receptor beta chains reported below all come from one sample, sequenced in a study of shared clonotypes between healthy human individuals. Using immunoSEQ multiplex PCR, the repertoire was profiled, and TCRdb retains in-frame clones only, with some absent. The sample includes under 1,900,000 clones, about 98.5% of them seen just once. The sample comprised naive CD4+ T cells sorted from blood. The subset is: CD45RA+ positively selected. The receptor source for this set is a man between 25 and 39 years old in good health.

The chain joins TRBV29-1 to TRBJ2-6; 9 bases align to TRBD1. CDR1 and CDR2 (germline): SQVTM, ANQGSEA. The CDR3 covers 16 residues. V trimming: 6 bases; J trimming: 4 bases; junction bases outside the gene matches: 10. The CDR3 sequence: CSVGTGTGTGANVLTF. The CDR3 coding sequence is TGCAGCGTGGGAACTGGGACAGGGACAGGGGCCAACGTCCTGACTTTC.

The chain uses TRBV11-2 and TRBJ2-3; 12 positions agree with TRBD2. Germline V gives CDR1 SGHAT, CDR2 FQNNGV. This CDR3 comprises 17 residues. Trimming removed 4 bases from V and 3 bases from J; junction bases left unmatched: 8. CDR3 nucleotides: TGTGCCAGCAGCTCAAGCAGACTAGCGGGAGAAACAGATACGCAGTATTTT. Its translation: CASSSSRLAGETDTQYF.

The chain combines TRBV15 with TRBJ2-3; unclear D gene. Germline-derived CDR1 and CDR2 are LNHNV and YYDKDF (reference sequence). V gave up 1 base and J gave up 1 base, with 21 bases separating them. The CDR3 consists of 19 residues. Here the CDR3 reads CATSRASPLTAVGTDTQYF. CDR3 DNA sequence: TGTGCCACCAGCAGAGCCTCTCCCTTGACGGCGGTGGGCACAGATACGCAGTATTTT.

As regards this clone: The same CDR3 arises from other DNA sequences in this sample as well. This chain links TRBV5-1 with TRBJ2-5; D is unclear. The CDR3 is made up of 14 amino acids. The germline CDR1 and CDR2 sequences are SGHRS and YFSETQ. The V gene lost 0 bases and the J gene lost 2 bases, with 8 bases spanning the gap. CDR3 coding DNA: TGCGCCAGCAGCTTGGCACAGTTTCAAGAGACCCAGTACTTC. Amino acid sequence: CASSLAQFQETQYF.

The chain combines TRBV6-5 with TRBJ2-3, with 7 bases identical to TRBD2. The V and J ends lost 2 bases and 2 bases, in that order; junction bases with no gene match: 7. Germline CDR1 MNHEY, CDR2 SVGAGI. The CDR3 is made up of 16 amino acids. The CDR3 DNA is TGTGCCAGCAGTTACCTTGCGGGAGACCCCACAGATACGCAGTATTTT. Translating gives CASSYLAGDPTDTQYF.

This chain links TRBV30 with TRBJ1-2; D is unclear. This CDR3 is 10 amino acids long. Germline V CDR1 and CDR2: GTSNPN, SVGIG (reference sequence). The V end lost 8 bases, the J end lost 8 bases, and 12 bases lay between the germline ends. The CDR3 spells CALSGGGYTF. The DNA of the CDR3 is TGTGCCCTTTCCGGAGGGGGCTACACCTTC.

The rearrangement uses TRBV2 and TRBJ1-5, with 7 bases aligning to TRBD1. V shed 5 bases, J shed 4 bases, and the junction held 5 bases outside the gene matches. The length of the CDR3 is 14 residues. Germline V gives CDR1 SNHLY, CDR2 FYNNEI. CDR3 residues: CASSLEGANQPQHF. As DNA, the CDR3 is TGTGCCAGCAGTCTAGAGGGGGCGAATCAGCCCCAGCATTTT. The entire variable domain, with the rest obtained from reference TRBV2 and TRBJ1-5, is as follows: EPEVTQTPSHQVTQMGQEVILRCVPISNHLYFYWYRQILGQKVEFLVSFYNNEISEKSEIFDDQFSVERPDGSNFTLKIRSTKLEDSAMYFCASSLEGANQPQHFGDGTRLSIL.

The V and J genes are TRBV5-1 and TRBJ1-5, with 10 nucleotides matching TRBD1. Losses at the gene ends were 10 bases for V and 3 bases for J; bases not matched to a gene: 13. CDR1 and CDR2 from the germline V gene are SGHRS and YFSETQ. The CDR3 has 16 residues. This chain's CDR3 is CASRLPGQGVNQPQHF. CDR3 bases: TGCGCCTCACGCCTCCCCGGACAGGGGGTCAATCAGCCCCAGCATTTT.

J is TRBJ2-3 and V is TRBV7-6; the D gene is possibly TRBD1 (6 bases). Per the germline V gene, CDR1 is SGHVS and CDR2 is FNYEAQ. This CDR3 is built from 15 residues. V gave up 5 bases and J gave up 2 bases, with 14 bases separating them. The CDR3 protein is CASSRFRDNTDTQYF. The CDR3 bases are TGTGCCAGCAGCCGTTTCCGGGACAACACAGATACGCAGTATTTT.

The rearrangement joins TRBV2 to TRBJ2-7, with no clear D. Germline values: CDR1 SNHLY, CDR2 FYNNEI. Trimming cost V 7 bases and J 0 bases, with 13 bases left between them. The CDR3 contains 14 residues. CDR3 in DNA: TGTGCCAGCATGGAGCGTTTCGGCTCCTACGAGCAGTACTTC. It codes for CASMERFGSYEQYF.

The chain uses TRBV4-1 and TRBJ2-1, with TRBD2 matching over 7 bases. CDR1 and CDR2 (germline): MGHRA, YSYEKL. The V gene end was trimmed by 5 bases and the J gene end by 6 bases; junction bases not matched to a gene: 13. This CDR3 spans 16 amino acids. CDR3 DNA sequence: TGCGCCAGCAGCTCCCCGGCTAGCGGAAGATCCAATGAGCAGTTCTTC. Translated: CASSSPASGRSNEQFF.

The chain carries TRBV2 and TRBJ2-3; D is perhaps TRBD2 (6 bases). Germline lookup yields CDR1 SNHLY and CDR2 FYNNEI. V lost 5 bases and J lost 0, with 12 bases in between. The CDR3 length is 15 residues. The CDR3 loop is CASSRRDSSTDTQYF. CDR3 DNA: TGTGCCAGCAGTCGCAGGGACTCTAGCACAGATACGCAGTATTTT.

J is TRBJ1-4 and V is TRBV5-6; D not certain. The V gene lost 1 base and the J gene lost 0 bases, with 7 bases spanning the gap. Per the germline V gene, CDR1 is SGHDT and CDR2 is YYEEEE. The CDR3 is made up of 15 amino acids. The CDR3 spells CASSLIEATNEKLFF. In nucleotides, the CDR3 is TGTGCCAGCAGCTTGATTGAGGCAACTAATGAAAAACTGTTTTTT.

The chain employs TRBV7-2 and TRBJ2-1, with TRBD1 matching over 10 bases. The CDR3 is 14 amino acids. V was clipped by 8 bases and J by 5 bases; unmatched bases: 6. Germline CDR1 SGHTA, CDR2 FQGNSA. The CDR3 region is CASRRGQGNNEQFF. CDR3 nucleotide sequence: TGTGCCAGCCGACGGGGACAGGGGAACAATGAGCAGTTCTTC.